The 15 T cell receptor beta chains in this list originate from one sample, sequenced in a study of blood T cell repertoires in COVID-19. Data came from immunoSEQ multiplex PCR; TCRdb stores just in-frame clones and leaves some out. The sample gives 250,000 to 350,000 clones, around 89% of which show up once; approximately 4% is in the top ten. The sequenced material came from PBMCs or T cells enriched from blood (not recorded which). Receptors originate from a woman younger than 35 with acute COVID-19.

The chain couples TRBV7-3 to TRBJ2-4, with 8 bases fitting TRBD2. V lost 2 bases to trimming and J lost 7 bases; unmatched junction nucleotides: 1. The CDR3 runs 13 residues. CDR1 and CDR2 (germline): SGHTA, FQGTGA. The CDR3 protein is CASSLGGRNIQYF. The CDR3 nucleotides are TGTGCCAGCAGCTTAGGCGGGAGGAACATTCAGTACTTC.

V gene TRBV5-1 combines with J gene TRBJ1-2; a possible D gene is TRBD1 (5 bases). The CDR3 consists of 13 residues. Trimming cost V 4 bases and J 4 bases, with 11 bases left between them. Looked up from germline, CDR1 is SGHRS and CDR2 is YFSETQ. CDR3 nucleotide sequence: TGCGCCAGCAGCAGCGGGACGGCCTATGGCTACACCTTC. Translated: CASSSGTAYGYTF. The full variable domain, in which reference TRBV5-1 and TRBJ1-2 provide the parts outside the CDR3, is KAGVTQTPRYLIKTRGQQVTLSCSPISGHRSVSWYQQTPGQGLQFLFEYFSETQRNKGNFPGRFSGRQFSNSRSEMNVSTLELGDSALYLCASSSGTAYGYTFGSGTRLTVV.

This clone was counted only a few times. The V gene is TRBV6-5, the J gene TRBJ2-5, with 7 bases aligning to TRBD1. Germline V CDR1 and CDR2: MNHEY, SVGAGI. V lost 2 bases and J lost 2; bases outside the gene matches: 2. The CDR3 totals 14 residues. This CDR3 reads CASSYQGVQETQYF. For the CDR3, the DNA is TGTGCCAGCAGTTACCAGGGGGTACAAGAGACCCAGTACTTC.

The CDR3 bases are TGCGCCAGCAGTTACCTAACAGGGGTTAGGTCACCCCTCCACTTT. This codes for CASSYLTGVRSPLHF. The rearrangement uses TRBV5-1 and TRBJ1-6; 7 nucleotides align to TRBD1. CDR3 length: 15 amino acids. CDR1 and CDR2 (germline): SGHRS, YFSETQ. Unmatched junction bases numbered 12, after V lost 5 bases and J lost 10 bases.

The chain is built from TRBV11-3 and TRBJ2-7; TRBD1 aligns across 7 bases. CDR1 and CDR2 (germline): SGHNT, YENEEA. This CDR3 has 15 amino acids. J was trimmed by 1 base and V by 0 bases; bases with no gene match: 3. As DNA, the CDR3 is TGTGCCAGCAGCTTAGAGCCAGGGGGATCCTACGAGCAGTACTTC. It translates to CASSLEPGGSYEQYF.

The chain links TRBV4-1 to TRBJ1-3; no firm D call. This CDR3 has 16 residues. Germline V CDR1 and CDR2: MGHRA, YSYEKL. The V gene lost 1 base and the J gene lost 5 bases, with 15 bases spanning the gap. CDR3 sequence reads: CASSQVQKRTRNTIYF. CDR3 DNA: TGCGCCAGCAGCCAAGTACAGAAAAGAACCCGAAACACCATATATTTT.

This CDR3 reads CASSLTGAPLHF. DNA for the CDR3: TGTGCCAGCAGCCTCACAGGAGCACCCCTCCACTTT. V gene TRBV12-3 or TRBV12-4 combines with J gene TRBJ1-6; tentative D call: TRBD1 (5 bases). This CDR3 comprises 12 residues. V was shortened by 6 bases and J by 11 bases, with 11 bases between the two germline ends.

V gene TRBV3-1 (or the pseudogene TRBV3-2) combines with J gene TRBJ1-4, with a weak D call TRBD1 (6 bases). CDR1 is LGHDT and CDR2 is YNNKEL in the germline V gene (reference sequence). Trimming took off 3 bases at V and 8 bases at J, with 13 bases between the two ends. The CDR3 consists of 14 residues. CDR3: CASSQGATGEKLFF. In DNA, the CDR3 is TGTGCCAGCAGCCAGGGGGCCACGGGCGAAAAACTGTTTTTT.

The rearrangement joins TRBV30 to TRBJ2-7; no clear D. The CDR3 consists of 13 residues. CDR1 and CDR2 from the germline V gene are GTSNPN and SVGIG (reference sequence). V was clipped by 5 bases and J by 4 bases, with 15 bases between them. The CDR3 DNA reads TGTGCCTGGGAGTCTGTATGGAGTTACGAGCAGTACTTC. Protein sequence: CAWESVWSYEQYF.

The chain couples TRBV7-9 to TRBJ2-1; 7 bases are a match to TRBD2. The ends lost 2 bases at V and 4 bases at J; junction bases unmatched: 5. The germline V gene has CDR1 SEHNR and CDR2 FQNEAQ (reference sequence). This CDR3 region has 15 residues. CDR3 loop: CASSLSLAAYNEQFF. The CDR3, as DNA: TGTGCCAGCAGCTTAAGTCTAGCGGCTTACAATGAGCAGTTCTTC.

CDR3 residues: CASGLNGGELFF. The CDR3 DNA is TGTGCTAGTGGTTTGAACGGTGGGGAGCTGTTTTTT. V and J are TRBV12-5 and TRBJ2-2; D is unresolved. CDR3 length: 12 residues. Trimming removed 2 bases from V and 8 bases from J, with 6 bases in between. The germline gives CDR1 LGHNT, CDR2 FRNRAP.

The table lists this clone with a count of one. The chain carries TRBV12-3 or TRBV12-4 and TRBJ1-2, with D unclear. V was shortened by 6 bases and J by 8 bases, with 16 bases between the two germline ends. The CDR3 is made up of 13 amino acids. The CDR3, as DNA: TGTGCCAGCAGCTTGACGGAGCGTCGGGGCTACACCTTC. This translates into CASSLTERRGYTF.

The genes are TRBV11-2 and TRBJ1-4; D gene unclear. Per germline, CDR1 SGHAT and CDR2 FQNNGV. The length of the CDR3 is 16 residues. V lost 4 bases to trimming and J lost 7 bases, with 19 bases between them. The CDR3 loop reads CASSSGRNGMREKLFF. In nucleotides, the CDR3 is TGTGCCAGCAGCTCGGGAAGGAATGGGATGCGTGAAAAACTGTTTTTT.

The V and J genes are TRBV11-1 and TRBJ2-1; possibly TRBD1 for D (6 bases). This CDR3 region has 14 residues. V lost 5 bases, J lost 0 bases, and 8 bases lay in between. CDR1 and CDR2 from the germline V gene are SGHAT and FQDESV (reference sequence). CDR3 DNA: TGTGCCAGCAGCACAGGGAGCTCCTACAATGAGCAGTTCTTC. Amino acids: CASSTGSSYNEQFF.

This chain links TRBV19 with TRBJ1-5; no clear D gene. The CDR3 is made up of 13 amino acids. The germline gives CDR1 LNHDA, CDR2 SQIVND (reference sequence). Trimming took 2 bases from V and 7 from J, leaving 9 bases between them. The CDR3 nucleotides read TGTGCCAGTAGTATAAACAGCCCGCAGCCCCAGCATTTT. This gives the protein CASSINSPQPQHF.